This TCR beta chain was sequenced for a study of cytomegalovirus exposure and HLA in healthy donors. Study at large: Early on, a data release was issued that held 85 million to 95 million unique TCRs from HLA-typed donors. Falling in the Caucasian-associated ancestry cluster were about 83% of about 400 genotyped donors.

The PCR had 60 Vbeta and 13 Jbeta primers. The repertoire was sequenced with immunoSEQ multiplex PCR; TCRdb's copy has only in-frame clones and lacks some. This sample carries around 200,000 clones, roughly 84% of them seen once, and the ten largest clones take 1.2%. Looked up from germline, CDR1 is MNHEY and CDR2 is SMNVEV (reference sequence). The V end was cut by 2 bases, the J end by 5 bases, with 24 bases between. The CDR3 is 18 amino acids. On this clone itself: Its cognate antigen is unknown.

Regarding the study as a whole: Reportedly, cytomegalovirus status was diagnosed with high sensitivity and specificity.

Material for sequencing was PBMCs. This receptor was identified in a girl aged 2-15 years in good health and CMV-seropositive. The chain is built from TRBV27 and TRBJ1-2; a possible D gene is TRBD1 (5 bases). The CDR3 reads CASSLRAGEAITSYGYTF. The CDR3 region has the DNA TGTGCCAGCAGTTTAAGGGCGGGGGAGGCCATCACGTCTTATGGCTACACCTTC.